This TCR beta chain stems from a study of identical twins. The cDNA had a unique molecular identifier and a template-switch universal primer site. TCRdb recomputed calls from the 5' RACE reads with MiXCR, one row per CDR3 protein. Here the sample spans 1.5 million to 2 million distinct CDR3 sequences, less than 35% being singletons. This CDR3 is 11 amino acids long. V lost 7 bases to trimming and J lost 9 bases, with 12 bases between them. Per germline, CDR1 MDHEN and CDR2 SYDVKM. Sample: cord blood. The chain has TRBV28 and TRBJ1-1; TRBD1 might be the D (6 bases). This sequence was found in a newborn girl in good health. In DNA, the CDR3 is TGTGCCAGCACCCTTGGGGGGCAAGCTTTCTTT. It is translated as CASTLGGQAFF. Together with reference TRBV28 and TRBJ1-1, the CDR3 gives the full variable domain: DVKVTQSSRYLVKRTGEKVFLECVQDMDHENMFWYRQDPGLGLRLIYFSYDVKMKEKGDIPEGYSVSREKKERFSLILESASTNQTSMYLCASTLGGQAFFGQGTRLTVV.